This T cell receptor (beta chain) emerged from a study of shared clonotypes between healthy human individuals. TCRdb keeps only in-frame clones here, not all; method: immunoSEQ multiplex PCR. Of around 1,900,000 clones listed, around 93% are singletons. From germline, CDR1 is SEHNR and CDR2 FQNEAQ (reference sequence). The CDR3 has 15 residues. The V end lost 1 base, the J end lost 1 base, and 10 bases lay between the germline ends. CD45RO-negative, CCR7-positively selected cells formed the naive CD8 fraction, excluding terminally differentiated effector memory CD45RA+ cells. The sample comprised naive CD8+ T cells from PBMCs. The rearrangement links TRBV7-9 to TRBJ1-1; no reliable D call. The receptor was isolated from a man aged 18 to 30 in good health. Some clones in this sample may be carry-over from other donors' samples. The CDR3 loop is CASSLGRAANTEAFF. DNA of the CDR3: TGTGCCAGCAGCTTAGGTAGGGCAGCGAACACTGAAGCTTTCTTT.